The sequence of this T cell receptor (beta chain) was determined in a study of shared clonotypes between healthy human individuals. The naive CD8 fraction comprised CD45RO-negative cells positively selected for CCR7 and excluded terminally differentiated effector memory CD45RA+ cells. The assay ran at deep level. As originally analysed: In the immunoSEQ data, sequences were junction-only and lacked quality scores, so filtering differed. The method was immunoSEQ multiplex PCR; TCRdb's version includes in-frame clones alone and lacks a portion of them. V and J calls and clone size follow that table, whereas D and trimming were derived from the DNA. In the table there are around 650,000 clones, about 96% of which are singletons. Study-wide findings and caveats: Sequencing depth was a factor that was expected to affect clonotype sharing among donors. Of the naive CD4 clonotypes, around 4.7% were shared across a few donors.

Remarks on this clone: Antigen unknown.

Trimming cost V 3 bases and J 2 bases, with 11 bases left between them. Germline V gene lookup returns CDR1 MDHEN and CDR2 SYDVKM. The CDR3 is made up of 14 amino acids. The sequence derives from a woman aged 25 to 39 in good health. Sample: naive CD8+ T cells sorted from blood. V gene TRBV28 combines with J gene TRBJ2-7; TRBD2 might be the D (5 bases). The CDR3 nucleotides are TGTGCCAGCAGTTTGGCGGGTTTTACCTACGAGCAGTACTTC. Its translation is CASSLAGFTYEQYF.